One sample yielded the 31 T cell receptor beta chains listed below, sequenced in a study. TCRdb reprocessed the 5' RACE reads with MiXCR, giving one entry per CDR3 protein. The sample shows about 64,000 distinct CDR3 sequences, about 22% of them seen only once. The sample consisted of memory CD4+ T cells sorted from a lymph node. Subset described: memory CD4+ T cells, CD4+CD45RO+CD25-. The receptors here all came from a female donor with breast cancer.

The V call is TRBV28, the J call TRBJ2-1; weak D call: TRBD1 (5 bases). Germline CDR1 MDHEN, CDR2 SYDVKM. V was pared by 6 bases and J by 0 bases, with 12 bases between. The CDR3 has 15 amino acids. The CDR3 protein is CASSPQGLSYNEQFF. The CDR3 DNA reads TGTGCCAGCAGCCCCCAGGGCCTCTCCTACAATGAGCAGTTCTTC.

On this clonotype: The CDR3 carries no conserved terminal phenylalanine or tryptophan, so it likely arises from a read error. The chain employs TRBV7-9 and TRBJ1-5; D is undetermined. This CDR3 contains 12 residues. Looked up from germline, CDR1 is SEHNR and CDR2 is FQNEAQ (reference sequence). Trimming removed 6 bases at V and 7 bases at J, with 10 bases between. CDR3 protein: CASSTIGQPQHL. The CDR3 DNA is TGTGCCAGCAGTACAATTGGGCAGCCCCAGCATCTT.

J is TRBJ2-3 and V is TRBV6-5; either TRBD1 or TRBD2 may supply D (5 bases each). CDR1 and CDR2 from the germline V gene are MNHEY and SVGAGI. V lost 6 bases, J lost 2 bases, and 18 bases lay in between. The CDR3 is 16 residues long. CDR3 amino acids: CASSPFWGSLTDTQYF. The CDR3 DNA reads TGTGCCAGCAGCCCCTTCTGGGGGTCTCTCACAGATACGCAGTATTTT.

The rearrangement uses TRBV5-1 and TRBJ1-2; TRBD1 agrees at 8 bases. Germline V gives CDR1 SGHRS, CDR2 YFSETQ. Trimming took 4 bases from V and 10 from J; bases not matched to a gene: 6. There are 12 residues in the CDR3. This CDR3 is CASSLGQDLYTF. CDR3 DNA: TGCGCCAGCAGCCTGGGACAGGACCTCTACACCTTC. The full variable domain, in which reference TRBV5-1 and TRBJ1-2 provide the parts outside the CDR3, is KAGVTQTPRYLIKTRGQQVTLSCSPISGHRSVSWYQQTPGQGLQFLFEYFSETQRNKGNFPGRFSGRQFSNSRSEMNVSTLELGDSALYLCASSLGQDLYTFGSGTRLTVV.

In this sample, this clonotype turned up many times. The chain couples TRBV6-6 to TRBJ2-7; possible D gene TRBD2, 5 bases. CDR1 MNHNY and CDR2 SVGAGI come from the germline V gene (reference sequence). Trimming removed 6 bases at V and 3 bases at J, with 9 bases between. The CDR3 loop spans 12 amino acids. The CDR3 region is CASRLGDYEQYF. The CDR3 DNA is TGTGCCAGCAGATTGGGAGACTACGAGCAGTACTTC.

This clonotype was found many times. The gene calls are TRBV10-3 and TRBJ2-1; TRBD2 agrees at 14 bases. Germline V gene sequence: CDR1 ENHRY, CDR2 SYGVKD. V was clipped by 2 bases and J by 6 bases; unmatched bases: 3. This CDR3 is built from 16 residues. This chain's CDR3 is CAISEPGLAGGNEQFF. In nucleotides, the CDR3 is TGTGCCATCAGTGAGCCTGGACTAGCGGGAGGCAATGAGCAGTTCTTC.

The rearrangement joins TRBV11-2 to TRBJ2-1; D is unresolved. This CDR3 is 11 amino acids long. Trimming removed 5 bases from V and 7 bases from J, with 6 bases in between. Germline V gene sequence: CDR1 SGHAT, CDR2 FQNNGV. CDR3 region: CASSRANEQFF. CDR3 sequence (DNA): TGTGCCAGCAGCCGGGCGAATGAGCAGTTCTTC.

This clonotype was counted a few times. The rearrangement links TRBV7-2 to TRBJ1-2, with TRBD1 matching over 7 bases. There are 15 residues in the CDR3. V was pared by 1 base and J by 3 bases, with 5 bases of the junction left unmatched. Germline assignment: CDR1 SGHTA and CDR2 FQGNSA. As DNA, the CDR3 is TGTGCCAGCAGCTTAGGGGCAGGGGGGGACTATGGCTACACCTTC. Protein sequence: CASSLGAGGDYGYTF.

A word on this clonotype: At one end, the junction sequence differs from germline, possibly due to a read error. CDR3 region: CASSASGTGKLFF. The CDR3 DNA sequence: TGTGCCAGCAGCGCCAGCGGGACCGGGAAGCTGTTTTTT. The chain employs TRBV7-8 and TRBJ2-2; 7 bases are a match to TRBD2. In germline, CDR1 is SGHVS, CDR2 FQNEAQ. The length of the CDR3 is 13 residues.

The V call is TRBV7-2, the J call TRBJ2-3; D remains ambiguous. In germline, CDR1 is SGHTA, CDR2 FQGNSA. CDR3 length: 15 residues. V was clipped by 5 bases and J by 5 bases, with 17 bases between them. Here the CDR3 reads CASSPAWQPEDTQYF. The CDR3 DNA is TGTGCCAGCAGCCCGGCGTGGCAACCTGAAGATACGCAGTATTTT.

The rearrangement joins TRBV20-1 to TRBJ1-5; possible D gene TRBD1, 5 bases. Trimming took off 6 bases at V and 1 base at J, with 10 bases between the two ends. This CDR3 spans 13 amino acids. Germline-derived CDR1 and CDR2 are DFQATT and SNEGSKA (reference sequence). CDR3 protein: CSATRGSNQPQHF. CDR3 DNA: TGCAGTGCGACCCGGGGCAGCAATCAGCCCCAGCATTTT.

This clonotype was picked up a small number of times. The chain combines TRBV5-1 with TRBJ2-5, with 8 bases that match TRBD2. J was trimmed by 10 bases and V by 4 bases; bases with no gene match: 12. The CDR3 totals 14 residues. CDR1 and CDR2 from the germline V gene are SGHRS and YFSETQ. This chain's CDR3 is CASSPMDASGYQYF. CDR3 in DNA: TGCGCCAGCAGCCCGATGGACGCTAGCGGGTACCAGTACTTC.

On this clonotype itself: A read error is possible here, since a much larger clone lies one base away. The chain couples TRBV7-2 to TRBJ1-4; TRBD1 is a possible D gene (5 bases). Trimming left V 2 bases short and J 8 bases short, with 15 bases between. This CDR3 has 15 amino acids. Germline V lookup: CDR1 SGHTA, CDR2 FQGNSA. The CDR3 DNA reads TGTGCCAGCAGCTTAAGCGGGGGTGGACCCGAAAAACTGTTTTTT. Residues: CASSLSGGGPEKLFF. Full variable domain (rest looked up from reference TRBV7-2 and TRBJ1-4): GAGVSQSPSNKVTEKGKDVELRCDPISGHTALYWYRQSLGQGLEFLIYFQGNSAPDKSGLPSDRFSAERTGGSVSTLTIQRTQQEDSAVYLCASSLSGGGPEKLFFGSGTQLSVL.

This clonotype showed up many times. The chain recombines TRBV5-1 with TRBJ2-5; 9 bases match TRBD1. The CDR3 loop spans 16 amino acids. Germline loops: CDR1 SGHRS, CDR2 YFSETQ. V shed 1 base and J 5 bases; nucleotides not matched to a gene: 9. CDR3 region: CASSLSVTGTGETQYF. The CDR3 DNA sequence: TGCGCCAGCAGCTTGTCTGTTACGGGGACAGGGGAGACCCAGTACTTC.

The chain couples TRBV5-1 to TRBJ2-5, with TRBD1 as a possible D gene (5 bases). Germline CDR1 reads SGHRS; CDR2 reads YFSETQ. This CDR3 is 15 amino acids long. Trimming took off 7 bases at V and 2 bases at J, with 18 bases between the two ends. CDR3 DNA sequence: TGCGCCAGCGGCCCTAGGGCAGGGCCACAAGAGACCCAGTACTTC. Protein sequence: CASGPRAGPQETQYF.

The V and J genes are TRBV9 and TRBJ2-5; TRBD2 aligns across 7 bases. J was trimmed by 5 bases and V by 3 bases; bases with no gene match: 7. The CDR3 is 14 amino acids. From germline, CDR1 is SGDLS and CDR2 YYNGEE. The CDR3 nucleotides are TGTGCCAGCAGCGGAAGGGAGGGCGGGGAGACCCAGTACTTC. This sequence encodes CASSGREGGETQYF.

There are a few counts of this clonotype. The chain carries TRBV6-2 or TRBV6-3 and TRBJ2-3; 9 nucleotides line up with TRBD2. J gave up 3 bases and V 7 bases, and 14 bases lay outside the gene matches. The CDR3 is 17 residues long. Germline loops: CDR1 MNHEY, CDR2 SVGEGT. In DNA form, the CDR3 reads TGTGCCAGCACCTTTGCTCCCGGACTAGCGCTGACAGATACGCAGTATTTT. Translating gives CASTFAPGLALTDTQYF.

This clonotype has more than one count but fewer than ten. J is TRBJ1-6 and V is TRBV10-3; D possibly corresponds to TRBD1 (6 bases). The germline gives CDR1 ENHRY, CDR2 SYGVKD. V shed 6 bases and J shed 7 bases, with 13 bases lying between them. This CDR3 region has 14 residues. CDR3: CAISTDRSNSPLHF. CDR3 nucleotides: TGTGCCATCAGCACCGACAGGAGCAATTCACCCCTCCACTTT.

To note about this clonotype: Mismatch with germline at one junction end may stem from a read error. V usage is TRBV29-1 and J usage is TRBJ2-3; 10 nucleotides align to TRBD1. The CDR3 loop spans 20 amino acids. The germline V gene encodes CDR1 SQVTM and CDR2 ANQGSEA. The CDR3 DNA is TGCAGCGTTGATGGTGGCCCCCAACCCGGGACAGGGGTGAGTCGGAGACGAGGGGGTTTT. Translation: CSVDGGPQPGTGVSRRRGGF.

Ten or more counts support this clonotype. V is TRBV9 and J is TRBJ2-4, with 13 bases matching TRBD2. From germline, CDR1 is SGDLS and CDR2 YYNGEE. The CDR3 runs to 19 residues. V shed 4 bases, J shed 3 bases, and the junction held 13 bases outside the gene matches. The CDR3 DNA is TGTGCCAGCAGCCTAGGACTAGCGGGAGACGCCGTGGACAAAAACATTCAGTACTTC. This sequence encodes CASSLGLAGDAVDKNIQYF. Filled out from reference TRBV9 and TRBJ2-4, the complete variable domain reads DSGVTQTPKHLITATGQRVTLRCSPRSGDLSVYWYQQSLDQGLQFLIQYYNGEERAKGNILERFSAQQFPDLHSELNLSSLELGDSALYFCASSLGLAGDAVDKNIQYFGAGTRLSVL.

This clonotype was detected a few times. V is TRBV20-1 and J is TRBJ2-3; tentatively, D is TRBD2 (5 bases). The V end was cut by 3 bases, the J end by 5 bases, with 18 bases between. CDR3 length: 15 amino acids. The germline V gene has CDR1 DFQATT and CDR2 SNEGSKA (reference sequence). This chain's CDR3 is CSASKASGSEDTQYF. CDR3 coding DNA: TGCAGTGCTAGTAAAGCGAGCGGATCAGAAGATACGCAGTATTTT.

In its sample, this clonotype was seen once. This sequence joins TRBV6-1 and TRBJ2-1; D not resolved. This CDR3 comprises 17 residues. In germline, CDR1 is MNHNS, CDR2 SASEGT. V was cut by 6 bases and J by 4 bases, with 22 bases left in between. The CDR3 here is CASSLKNREYLYNEQFF. The CDR3 bases are TGTGCCAGCAGCCTAAAAAATCGAGAGTACTTATACAATGAGCAGTTCTTC.

The chain is built from TRBV18 and TRBJ2-1; D is uncertain. Trimming took off 5 bases at V and 13 bases at J, with 18 bases between the two ends. Germline-derived CDR1 and CDR2 are KGHSH and LQKENI. The CDR3 spans 13 residues. The CDR3 sequence: CASSSDNGRSQFF. The DNA for the CDR3 is TGTGCCAGCTCATCCGACAACGGCAGATCTCAGTTCTTC.

The rearrangement links TRBV6-5 to TRBJ2-1, with unresolved D. The CDR3 has 14 residues. Germline CDR1 and CDR2: MNHEY and SVGAGI. Trimming took 6 bases from V and 10 from J, leaving 19 bases between them. DNA of the CDR3: TGTGCCAGCAGACCAACGGACCGAGTCGGCGAGCAGTTCTTC. Its protein product is CASRPTDRVGEQFF.

This clonotype was detected ten times or more. This sequence joins TRBV20-1 and TRBJ1-2, with D uncertain. The CDR3 consists of 14 residues. The V gene lost 4 bases and the J gene lost 4 bases, with 16 bases spanning the gap. Germline V CDR1 and CDR2: DFQATT, SNEGSKA (reference sequence). Written as DNA, the CDR3 is TGCAGTGCTATTACGAGTGAGAGGGTCTATGGCTACACCTTC. This sequence encodes CSAITSERVYGYTF.

The chain combines TRBV29-1 with TRBJ2-5; 7 bases map to TRBD2. The length of the CDR3 is 13 residues. J lost 5 bases, V lost 7 bases, and 10 bases had no gene match. Looked up from germline, CDR1 is SQVTM and CDR2 is ANQGSEA. CDR3 in amino acids: CSGLGRGGETQYF. The CDR3 region has the DNA TGCAGCGGCCTAGGGAGGGGCGGGGAGACCCAGTACTTC. Together with reference TRBV29-1 and TRBJ2-5, the CDR3 gives the full variable domain: SAVISQKPSRDICQRGTSLTIQCQVDSQVTMMFWYRQQPGQSLTLIATANQGSEATYESGFVIDKFPISRPNLTFSTLTVSNMSPEDSSIYLCSGLGRGGETQYFGPGTRLLVL.

As to this clonotype: The CDR3 end shows no conserved phenylalanine or tryptophan, and so a read error is likely. The chain employs TRBV20-1 and TRBJ1-5; D unclear. The germline gives CDR1 DFQATT, CDR2 SNEGSKA (reference sequence). Trimming took off 5 bases at V and 0 bases at J, with 17 bases between the two ends. The CDR3 totals 16 residues. In nucleotides, the CDR3 is TGCAGTGCTCGGGCAGGCGTGGAATTTAGCAATCAGCCCCAGCATTGT. Its translation: CSARAGVEFSNQPQHC.

This clonotype was seen a handful of times. The chain joins TRBV28 to TRBJ1-2; D is perhaps TRBD1 (5 bases). Trimming shortened V by 2 bases and J by 7 bases, and 11 bases separated the two germline ends. Germline V gene lookup returns CDR1 MDHEN and CDR2 SYDVKM. The CDR3 runs 13 residues. As DNA, the CDR3 is TGTGCCAGCAGTTTACAGAGGGGAGCTGGCTACACCTTC. This encodes CASSLQRGAGYTF.

V gene TRBV5-1 combines with J gene TRBJ2-1, with 11 bases that match TRBD2. Germline CDR1 and CDR2: SGHRS and YFSETQ. J was trimmed by 6 bases and V by 0 bases; bases with no gene match: 5. The CDR3 consists of 16 residues. The CDR3 spells CASSLELAGVRNEQFF. The CDR3 DNA reads TGCGCCAGCAGCTTGGAACTAGCGGGAGTACGCAATGAGCAGTTCTTC. The complete variable domain, with remaining parts taken from reference TRBV5-1 and TRBJ2-1, reads KAGVTQTPRYLIKTRGQQVTLSCSPISGHRSVSWYQQTPGQGLQFLFEYFSETQRNKGNFPGRFSGRQFSNSRSEMNVSTLELGDSALYLCASSLELAGVRNEQFFGPGTRLTVL.

The chain joins TRBV5-5 to TRBJ2-3, with unresolved D. CDR3 size: 12 residues. V dropped 5 bases and J dropped 14 bases, with 18 bases sitting between them. The germline gives CDR1 SGHKS, CDR2 YYEKEE (reference sequence). The CDR3 is CASSLAGSRLYF. CDR3 nucleotides: TGTGCCAGCAGTCTGGCCGGATCCCGTCTGTATTTT.

The chain combines TRBV20-1 with TRBJ2-7; 8 bases are a match to TRBD1. The V and J ends lost 5 bases and 5 bases, in that order; junction bases with no gene match: 11. The CDR3 has 14 residues. Germline V gene sequence: CDR1 DFQATT, CDR2 SNEGSKA (reference sequence). The CDR3 sequence: CSAGKDRGLNEQYF. As DNA, the CDR3 is TGCAGTGCTGGAAAAGACAGGGGTTTGAACGAGCAGTACTTC.